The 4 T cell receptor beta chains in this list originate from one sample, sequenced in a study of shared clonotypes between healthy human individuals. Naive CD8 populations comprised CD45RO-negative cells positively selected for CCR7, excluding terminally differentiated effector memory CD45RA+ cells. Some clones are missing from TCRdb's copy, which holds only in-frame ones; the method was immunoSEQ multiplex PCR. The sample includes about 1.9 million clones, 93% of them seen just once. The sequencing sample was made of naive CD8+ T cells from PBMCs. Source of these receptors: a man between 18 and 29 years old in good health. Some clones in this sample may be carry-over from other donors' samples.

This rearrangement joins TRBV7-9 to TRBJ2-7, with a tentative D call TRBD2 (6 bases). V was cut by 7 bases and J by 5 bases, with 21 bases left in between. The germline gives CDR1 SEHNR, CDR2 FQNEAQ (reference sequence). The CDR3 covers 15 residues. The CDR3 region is CASNRVAEGIHEQYF. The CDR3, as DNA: TGTGCCAGCAACAGAGTAGCGGAGGGGATCCACGAGCAGTACTTC. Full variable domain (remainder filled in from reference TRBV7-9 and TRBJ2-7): DTGVSQNPRHKITKRGQNVTFRCDPISEHNRLYWYRQTLGQGPEFLTYFQNEAQLEKSRLLSDRFSAERPKGSFSTLEIQRTEQGDSAMYLCASNRVAEGIHEQYFGPGTRLTVT.

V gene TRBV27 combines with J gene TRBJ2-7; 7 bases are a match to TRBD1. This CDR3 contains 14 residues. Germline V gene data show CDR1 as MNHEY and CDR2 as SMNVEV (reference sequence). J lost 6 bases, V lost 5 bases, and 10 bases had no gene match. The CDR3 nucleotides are TGTGCCAGCAGTCCGCGGACAGGACGGCCCGAGCAGTACTTC. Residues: CASSPRTGRPEQYF.

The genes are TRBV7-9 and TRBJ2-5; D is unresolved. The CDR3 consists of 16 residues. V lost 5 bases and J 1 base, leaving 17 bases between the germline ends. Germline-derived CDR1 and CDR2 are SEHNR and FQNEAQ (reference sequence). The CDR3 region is CASSINSRILQETQYF. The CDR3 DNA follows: TGTGCCAGCAGCATAAATTCCCGAATACTCCAAGAGACCCAGTACTTC.

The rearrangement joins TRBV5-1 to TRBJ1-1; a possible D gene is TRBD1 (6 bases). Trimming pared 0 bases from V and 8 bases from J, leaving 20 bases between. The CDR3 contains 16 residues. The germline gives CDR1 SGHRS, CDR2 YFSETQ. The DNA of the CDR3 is TGCGCCAGCAGCTTGGTCGGCGGGGGGCCCACCATGGAAGCTTTCTTT. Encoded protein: CASSLVGGGPTMEAFF.